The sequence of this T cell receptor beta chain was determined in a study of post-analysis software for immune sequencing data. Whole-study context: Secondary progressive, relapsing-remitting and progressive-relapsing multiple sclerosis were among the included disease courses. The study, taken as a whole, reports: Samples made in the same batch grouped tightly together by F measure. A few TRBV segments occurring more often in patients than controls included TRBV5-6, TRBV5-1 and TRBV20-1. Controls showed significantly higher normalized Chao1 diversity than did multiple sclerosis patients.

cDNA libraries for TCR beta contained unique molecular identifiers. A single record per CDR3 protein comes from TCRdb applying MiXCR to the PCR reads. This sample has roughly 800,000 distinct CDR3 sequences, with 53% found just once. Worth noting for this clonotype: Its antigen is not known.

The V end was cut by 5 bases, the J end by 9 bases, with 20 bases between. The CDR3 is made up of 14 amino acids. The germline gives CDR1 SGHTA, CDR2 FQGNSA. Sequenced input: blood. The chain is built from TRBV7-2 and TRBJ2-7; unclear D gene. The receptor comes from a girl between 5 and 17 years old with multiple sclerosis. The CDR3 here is CASSPPWRLSGQYF. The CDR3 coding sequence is TGTGCCAGCAGCCCCCCCTGGCGCCTCTCCGGGCAGTACTTC. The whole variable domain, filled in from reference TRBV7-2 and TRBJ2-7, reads GAGVSQSPSNKVTEKGKDVELRCDPISGHTALYWYRQSLGQGLEFLIYFQGNSAPDKSGLPSDRFSAERTGGSVSTLTIQRTQQEDSAVYLCASSPPWRLSGQYFGPGTRLTVT.